This TCR beta chain appears in the sequencing data of a study of T-cell reconstitution after alpha-beta-depleted transplantation in children. Construction of the TCRbeta library involved unique molecular identifiers. TCRdb redid the calling of the PCR reads with MiXCR, one entry per CDR3 protein. The data hold 300,000 to 400,000 distinct CDR3 sequences, with roughly 17% observed a single time. The sample holds a few counts of this clonotype. The receptor comes from a male patient under 10 years old who had a stem cell transplant for acute lymphoblastic leukemia, so the T cells may come from the graft donor. The input for sequencing was PBMCs, mostly from graft donor cells, taken 360 days after TCRalphabeta/CD19-depleted stem cell transplant.

As DNA, the CDR3 is TGTGCCAGCAGCTTTCGGGGCGACGAGCAGTACTTC. Residues: CASSFRGDEQYF. The chain employs TRBV5-5 and TRBJ2-7, with D perhaps given as TRBD1 or TRBD2 (5 bases each). The V and J ends lost 2 bases and 5 bases respectively, with 8 bases between them. The germline gives CDR1 SGHKS, CDR2 YYEKEE (reference sequence). The CDR3 is 12 residues long.